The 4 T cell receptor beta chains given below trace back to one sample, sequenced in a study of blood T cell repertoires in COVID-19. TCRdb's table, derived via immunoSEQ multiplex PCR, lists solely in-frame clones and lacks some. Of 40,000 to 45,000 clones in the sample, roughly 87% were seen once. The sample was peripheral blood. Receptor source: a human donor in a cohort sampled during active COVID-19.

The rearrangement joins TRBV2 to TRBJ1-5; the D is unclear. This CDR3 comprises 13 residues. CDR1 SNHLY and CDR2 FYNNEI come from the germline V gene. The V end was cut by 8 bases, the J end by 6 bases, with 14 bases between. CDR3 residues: CASSGRMGQPQHF. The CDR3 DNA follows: TGTGCCAGCTCCGGCAGGATGGGTCAGCCCCAGCATTTT.

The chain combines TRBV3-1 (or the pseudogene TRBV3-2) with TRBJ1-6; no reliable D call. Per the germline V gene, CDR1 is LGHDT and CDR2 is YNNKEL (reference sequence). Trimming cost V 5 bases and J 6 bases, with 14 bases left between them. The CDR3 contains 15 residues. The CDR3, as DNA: TGTGCCAGCAGCTCCGACGGGGTAGCTAATTCACCCCTCCACTTT. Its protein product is CASSSDGVANSPLHF.

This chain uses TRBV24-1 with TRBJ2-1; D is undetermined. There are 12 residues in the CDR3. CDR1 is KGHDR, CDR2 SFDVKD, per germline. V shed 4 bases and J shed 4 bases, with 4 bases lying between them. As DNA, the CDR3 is TGTGCCACCAGTGACGTATACAATGAGCAGTTCTTC. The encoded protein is CATSDVYNEQFF.

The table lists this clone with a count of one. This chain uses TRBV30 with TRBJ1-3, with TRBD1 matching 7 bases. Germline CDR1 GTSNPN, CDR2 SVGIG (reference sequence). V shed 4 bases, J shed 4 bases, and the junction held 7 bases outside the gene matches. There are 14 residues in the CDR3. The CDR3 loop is CAWKSRGLGNTIYF. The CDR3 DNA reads TGTGCCTGGAAATCAAGGGGGCTCGGAAACACCATATATTTT.